This T cell receptor beta chain derives from a study of T cells in localized non-small cell lung cancer (dated by TCRdb to 2018 to 2020). For the study in its entirety: Comparing tumors with uninvolved tumor-adjacent lungs, the study looked at the T cell repertoires of 200 to 250 patients with early-stage NSCLC. The mean age of the NSCLC patients was roughly 70 years, with approximately 130 men and around 100 women. All 220 or so NSCLC patients in the cohort were treatment-naive and had localized lung tumors that were resected.

Worth noting for this clone: This clone's antigen is unknown. No base qualities exist here, and no much larger clone lies one base off it.

TCR beta CDR3 regions were sequenced from DNA using the immunoSEQ Assay. Under the source paper's analysis protocol: To compute T cell density, TCR beta template counts were normalized to usable DNA, which was estimated by amplifying housekeeping genes. Richness was estimated using the preseqR package, with extrapolation to 400,000 templates for PBMC samples and to 120,000 templates for tissue samples. Clonality was defined as one minus Pielou's evenness. Tissue-enriched TCRs were identified through differential abundance testing performed on productive amino-acid clonotypes, with a minimum total count of 5 and an alpha of 0.1. The Jaccard Index and the Morisita Overlap Index were used to measure how much the repertoires overlapped between compartments. GLIPH grouped TCR beta CDR3s together with public tetramer-defined viral CDR3s, and a viral motif had to include at least three viral sequences and also show V-gene enrichment. Held by TCRdb, this immuneACCESS table contains in-frame sequences only and omits some clones. Under half of the omission traces to an unresolved V gene where checked; the cause of the rest is unknown. V, J and clone size derive from that table, while D and trimming were established from the DNA sequence. The sample table shows some 27,000 clones, and around 90% are seen once. 13% of the sample rests with the top ten.

V and J lose 6 bases and 7 bases, and a span of 15 bases separates them. Reading from cysteine to phenylalanine, the CDR3 counts 13 amino acids. Of the read, only the CDR3 DNA is kept; its 39 bases are in frame from base 1. Looking up the germline V gene yields CDR1 MNHEY and CDR2 SVGAGI. Beyond this particular receptor, the publication reports: Because the study design was exploratory, TCR variables were selected using unadjusted p-values without false-discovery rate correction. Uninvolved tumor-adjacent lung showed the highest T cell clonality, higher than tumor, which suggests more focused antigenic responses in the uninvolved tumor-adjacent lung. Of the top 100 tumor clones, a median of roughly 60 were detected in paired uninvolved adjacent lung; 28 were also among that lung's top 100. Because multi-region tumor sequencing was not done, intratumor heterogeneity could not be ruled out. Longer overall survival was associated with higher T cell density in blood, whereas shorter survival was associated with higher clonality in adjacent lung.

At diagnosis, tumor, uninvolved tumor-adjacent lung and peripheral blood were collected and then preserved as a mix of FFPE and fresh-frozen material. Blood samples were analyzed as peripheral blood mononuclear cells for TCR repertoire profiling. Here the sequenced sample was peripheral blood, taken before any cancer treatment. This chain joins TRBV6-5 to TRBJ2-5; the D gene remains uncertain. The sequence was collected from a female donor aged 60 or older with stage III squamous cell lung carcinoma. The CDR3 here reads CASRTKGYGTQYF. Here is the DNA: TGTGCCAGCAGAACAAAAGGGTACGGGACCCAGTACTTC.